There are many counts of the clone carrying this T cell receptor beta chain. TCRdb re-called the 5' RACE reads with MiXCR, one entry per CDR3 protein. The sample records 270,000 or so distinct CDR3 sequences, about 8.5% being singletons. The data are from a study of identical twins. The CDR3 length is 15 residues. Germline values: CDR1 SQVTM, CDR2 ANQGSEA. This sample was also put to use in a study of yellow fever vaccine responses in identical twins.

V gene TRBV29-1 combines with J gene TRBJ2-1; 11 bases are shared with TRBD2. Sequenced sample: CD8+ T cells sorted from blood. The receptor was isolated from a woman younger than 35 in good health. CDR3 nucleotides: TGCAGTGTAGCGGGAGGGCTAAGCTCCTACAATGAGCAGTTCTTC. Protein: CSVAGGLSSYNEQFF.